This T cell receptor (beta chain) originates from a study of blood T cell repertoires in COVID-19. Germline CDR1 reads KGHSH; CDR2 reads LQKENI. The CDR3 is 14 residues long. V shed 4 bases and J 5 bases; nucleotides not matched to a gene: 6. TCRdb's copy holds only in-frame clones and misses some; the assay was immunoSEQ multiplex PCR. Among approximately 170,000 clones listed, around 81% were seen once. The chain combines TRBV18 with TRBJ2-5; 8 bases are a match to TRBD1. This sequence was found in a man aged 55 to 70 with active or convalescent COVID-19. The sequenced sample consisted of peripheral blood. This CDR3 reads CASSRAGGLETQYF. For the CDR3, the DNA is TGTGCCAGCTCACGAGCAGGGGGCCTGGAGACCCAGTACTTC. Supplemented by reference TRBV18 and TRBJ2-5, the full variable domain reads NAGVMQNPRHLVRRRGQEARLRCSPMKGHSHVYWYRQLPEEGLKFMVYLQKENIIDESGMPKERFSAEFPKEGPSILRIQQVVRGDSAAYFCASSRAGGLETQYFGPGTRLLVL.